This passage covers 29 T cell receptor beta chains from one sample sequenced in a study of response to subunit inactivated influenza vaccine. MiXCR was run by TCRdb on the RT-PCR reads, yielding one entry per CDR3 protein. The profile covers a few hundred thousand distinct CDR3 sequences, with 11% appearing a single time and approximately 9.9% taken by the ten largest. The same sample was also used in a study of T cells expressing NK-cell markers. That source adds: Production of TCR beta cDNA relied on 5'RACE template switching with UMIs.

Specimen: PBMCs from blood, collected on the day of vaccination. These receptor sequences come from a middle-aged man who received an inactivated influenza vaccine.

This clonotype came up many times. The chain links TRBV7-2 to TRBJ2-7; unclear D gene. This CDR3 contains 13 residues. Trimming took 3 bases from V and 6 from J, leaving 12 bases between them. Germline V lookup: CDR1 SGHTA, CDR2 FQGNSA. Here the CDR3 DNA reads TGTGCCAGCAGCTTTTCCGGCCCAACCGAGCAGTACTTC. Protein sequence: CASSFSGPTEQYF. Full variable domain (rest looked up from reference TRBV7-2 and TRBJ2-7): GAGVSQSPSNKVTEKGKDVELRCDPISGHTALYWYRQSLGQGLEFLIYFQGNSAPDKSGLPSDRFSAERTGGSVSTLTIQRTQQEDSAVYLCASSFSGPTEQYFGPGTRLTVT.

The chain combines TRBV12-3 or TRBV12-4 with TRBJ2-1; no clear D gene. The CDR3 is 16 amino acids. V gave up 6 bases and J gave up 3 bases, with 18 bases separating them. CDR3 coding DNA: TGTGCCAGCAGCCCGCATTTTTTCGTTCTCTACAATGAGCAGTTCTTC. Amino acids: CASSPHFFVLYNEQFF.

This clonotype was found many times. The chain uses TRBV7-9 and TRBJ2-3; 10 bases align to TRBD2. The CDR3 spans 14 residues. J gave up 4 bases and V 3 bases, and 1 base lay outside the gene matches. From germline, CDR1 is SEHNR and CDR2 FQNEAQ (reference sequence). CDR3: CASSFLAGADTQYF. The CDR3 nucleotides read TGTGCCAGCAGCTTCCTAGCGGGAGCAGATACGCAGTATTTT. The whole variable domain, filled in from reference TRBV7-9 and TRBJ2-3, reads DTGVSQNPRHKITKRGQNVTFRCDPISEHNRLYWYRQTLGQGPEFLTYFQNEAQLEKSRLLSDRFSAERPKGSFSTLEIQRTEQGDSAMYLCASSFLAGADTQYFGPGTRLTVL.

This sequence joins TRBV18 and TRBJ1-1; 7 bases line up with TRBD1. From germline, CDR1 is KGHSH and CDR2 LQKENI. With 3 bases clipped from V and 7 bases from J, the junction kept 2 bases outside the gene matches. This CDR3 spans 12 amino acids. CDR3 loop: CASSPQGVEAFF. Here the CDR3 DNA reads TGTGCCAGCTCACCCCAGGGGGTTGAAGCTTTCTTT.

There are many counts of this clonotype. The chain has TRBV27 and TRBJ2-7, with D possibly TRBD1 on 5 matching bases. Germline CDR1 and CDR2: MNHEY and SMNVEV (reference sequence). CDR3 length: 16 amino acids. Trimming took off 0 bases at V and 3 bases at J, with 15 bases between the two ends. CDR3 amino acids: CASSLSWQGSIYEQYF. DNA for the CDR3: TGTGCCAGCAGTTTATCGTGGCAGGGATCCATCTACGAGCAGTACTTC.

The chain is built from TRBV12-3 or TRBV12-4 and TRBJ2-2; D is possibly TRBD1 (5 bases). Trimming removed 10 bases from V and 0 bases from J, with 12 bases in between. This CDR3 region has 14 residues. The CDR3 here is CATGHFANTGELFF. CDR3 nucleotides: TGTGCCACCGGACATTTCGCGAACACCGGGGAGCTGTTTTTT.

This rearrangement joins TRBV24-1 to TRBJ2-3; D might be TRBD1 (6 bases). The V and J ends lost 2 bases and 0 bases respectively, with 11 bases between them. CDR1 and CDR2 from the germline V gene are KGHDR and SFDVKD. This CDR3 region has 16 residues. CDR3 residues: CATSDSRQGSTDTQYF. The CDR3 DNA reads TGTGCCACCAGTGATTCACGGCAGGGGAGCACAGATACGCAGTATTTT.

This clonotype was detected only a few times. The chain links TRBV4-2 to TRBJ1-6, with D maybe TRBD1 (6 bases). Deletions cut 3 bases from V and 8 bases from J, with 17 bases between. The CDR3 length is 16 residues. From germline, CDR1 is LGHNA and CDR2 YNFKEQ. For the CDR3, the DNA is TGTGCCAGCAGCCATGTACAGGGAAAGGGGGATTCACCCCTCCACTTT. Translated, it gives CASSHVQGKGDSPLHF.

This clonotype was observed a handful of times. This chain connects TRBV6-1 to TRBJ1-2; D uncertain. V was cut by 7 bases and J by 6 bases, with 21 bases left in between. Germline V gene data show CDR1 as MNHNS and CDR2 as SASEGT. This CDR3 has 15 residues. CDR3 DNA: TGTGCCAGCATCGCAAACTCTCAGGCGAAAAATGGCTACACCTTC. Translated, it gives CASIANSQAKNGYTF.

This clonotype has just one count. As DNA, the CDR3 is TGTGCCATCAGTGAGTCGTTGGGAACCGGGGAGCTGTTTTTT. Its protein product is CAISESLGTGELFF. The rearrangement joins TRBV10-3 to TRBJ2-2; D gene unclear. Germline values: CDR1 ENHRY, CDR2 SYGVKD. V shed 0 bases and J shed 5 bases, with 7 bases lying between them. The CDR3 loop spans 14 amino acids.

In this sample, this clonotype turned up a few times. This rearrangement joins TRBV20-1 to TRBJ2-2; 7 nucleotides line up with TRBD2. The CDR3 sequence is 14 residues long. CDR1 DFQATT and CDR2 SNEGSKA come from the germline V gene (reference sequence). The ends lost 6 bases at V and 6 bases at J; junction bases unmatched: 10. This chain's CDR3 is CSAALAEPSGELFF. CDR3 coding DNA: TGCAGTGCGGCCCTAGCGGAACCTTCCGGGGAGCTGTTTTTT.

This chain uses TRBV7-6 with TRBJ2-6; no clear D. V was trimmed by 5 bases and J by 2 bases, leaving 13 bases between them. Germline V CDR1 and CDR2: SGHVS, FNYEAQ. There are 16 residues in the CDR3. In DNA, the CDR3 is TGTGCCAGCAGCACCGACTCGATCCCTGGGGCCAACGTCCTGACTTTC. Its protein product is CASSTDSIPGANVLTF.

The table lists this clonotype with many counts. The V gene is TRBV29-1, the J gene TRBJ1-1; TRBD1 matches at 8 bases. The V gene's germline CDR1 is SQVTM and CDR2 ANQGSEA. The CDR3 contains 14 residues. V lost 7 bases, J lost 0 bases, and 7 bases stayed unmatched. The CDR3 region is CSAGTGGMNTEAFF. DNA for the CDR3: TGCAGCGCCGGGACAGGAGGAATGAACACTGAAGCTTTCTTT.

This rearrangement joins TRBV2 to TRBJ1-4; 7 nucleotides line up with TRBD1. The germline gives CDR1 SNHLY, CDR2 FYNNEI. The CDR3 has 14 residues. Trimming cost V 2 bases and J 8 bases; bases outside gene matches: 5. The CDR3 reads CASSELQGLEKLFF. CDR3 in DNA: TGTGCCAGCAGTGAACTACAGGGGTTGGAAAAACTGTTTTTT.

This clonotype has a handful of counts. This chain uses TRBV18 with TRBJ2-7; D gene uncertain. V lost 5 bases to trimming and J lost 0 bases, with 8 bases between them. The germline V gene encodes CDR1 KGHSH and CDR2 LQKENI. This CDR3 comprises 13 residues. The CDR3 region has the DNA TGTGCCAGCTCAAGGTCAGTCTCCTACGAGCAGTACTTC. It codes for CASSRSVSYEQYF.

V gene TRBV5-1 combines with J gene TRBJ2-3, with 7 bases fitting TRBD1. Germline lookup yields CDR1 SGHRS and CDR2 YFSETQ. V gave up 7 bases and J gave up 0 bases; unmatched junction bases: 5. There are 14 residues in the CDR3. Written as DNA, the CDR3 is TGCGCCAGCCGGGACAGCGTTAGCACAGATACGCAGTATTTT. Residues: CASRDSVSTDTQYF.

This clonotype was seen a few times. CDR3 in DNA: TGTGCCATCAGTGAGTCCATGGCGGGAGGGACTGTCGAGCAGTACTTC. Its translation is CAISESMAGGTVEQYF. The chain recombines TRBV10-3 with TRBJ2-7; 9 bases map to TRBD2. Germline CDR1 and CDR2: ENHRY and SYGVKD. The trim removed 0 bases at V and 6 bases at J, leaving 9 bases unmatched. CDR3 length equals 16 residues.

CDR3 amino acids: CASSQDSVTQYF. The CDR3 DNA reads TGTGCCAGCAGCCAAGATTCAGTTACGCAGTATTTT. This rearrangement joins TRBV3-1 to TRBJ2-3; D is undetermined. Germline V gene data show CDR1 as LGHDT and CDR2 as YNNKEL (reference sequence). The CDR3 contains 12 residues. Trimming took off 0 bases at V and 8 bases at J, with 6 bases between the two ends.

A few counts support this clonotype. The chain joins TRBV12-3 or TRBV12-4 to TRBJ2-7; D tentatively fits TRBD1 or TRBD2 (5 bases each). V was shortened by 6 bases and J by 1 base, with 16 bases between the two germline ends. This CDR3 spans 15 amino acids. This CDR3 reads CASSRGSRVSYEQYF. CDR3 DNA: TGTGCCAGCAGCCGGGGATCCAGGGTATCCTACGAGCAGTACTTC.

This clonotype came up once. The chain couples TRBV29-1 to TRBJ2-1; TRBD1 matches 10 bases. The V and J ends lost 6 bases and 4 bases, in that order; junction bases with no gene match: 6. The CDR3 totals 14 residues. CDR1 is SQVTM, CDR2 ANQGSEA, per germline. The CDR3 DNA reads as TGCAGCGTCCCCGGACAGGGGGGATACAATGAGCAGTTCTTC. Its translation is CSVPGQGGYNEQFF.

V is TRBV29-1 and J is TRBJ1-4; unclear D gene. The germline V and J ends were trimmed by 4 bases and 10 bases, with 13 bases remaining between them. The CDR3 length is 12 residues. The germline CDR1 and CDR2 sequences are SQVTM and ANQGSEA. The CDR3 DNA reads TGCAGCGTTGTCTCGAGTCTTGGAAAACTGTTTTTT. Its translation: CSVVSSLGKLFF.

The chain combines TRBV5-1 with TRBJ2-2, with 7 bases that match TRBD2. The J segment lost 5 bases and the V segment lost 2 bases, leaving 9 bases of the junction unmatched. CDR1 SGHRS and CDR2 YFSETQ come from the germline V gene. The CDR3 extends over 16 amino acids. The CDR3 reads CASSLRTDGGTGELFF. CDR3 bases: TGCGCCAGCAGCTTAAGGACGGACGGGGGGACCGGGGAGCTGTTTTTT.

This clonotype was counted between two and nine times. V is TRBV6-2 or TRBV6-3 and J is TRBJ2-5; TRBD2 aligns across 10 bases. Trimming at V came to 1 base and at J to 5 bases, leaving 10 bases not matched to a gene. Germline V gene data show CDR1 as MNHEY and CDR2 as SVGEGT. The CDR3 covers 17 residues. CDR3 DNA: TGTGCCAGCAGTTACTGGGAGAGCGGGAGGGTCCCGGAGACCCAGTACTTC. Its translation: CASSYWESGRVPETQYF.

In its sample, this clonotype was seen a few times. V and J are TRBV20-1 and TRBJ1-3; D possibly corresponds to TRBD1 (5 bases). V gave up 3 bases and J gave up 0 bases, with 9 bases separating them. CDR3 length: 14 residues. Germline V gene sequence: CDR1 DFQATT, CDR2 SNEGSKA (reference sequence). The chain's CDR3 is CSASQGLSGNTIYF. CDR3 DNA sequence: TGCAGTGCTAGTCAGGGTCTCTCTGGAAACACCATATATTTT.

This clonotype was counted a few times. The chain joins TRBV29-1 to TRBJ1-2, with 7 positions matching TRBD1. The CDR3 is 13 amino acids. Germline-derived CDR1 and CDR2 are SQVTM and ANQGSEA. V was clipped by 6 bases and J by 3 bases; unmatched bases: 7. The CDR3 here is CSVRGGVDYGYTF. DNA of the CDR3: TGCAGCGTCCGAGGGGGCGTTGACTATGGCTACACCTTC.

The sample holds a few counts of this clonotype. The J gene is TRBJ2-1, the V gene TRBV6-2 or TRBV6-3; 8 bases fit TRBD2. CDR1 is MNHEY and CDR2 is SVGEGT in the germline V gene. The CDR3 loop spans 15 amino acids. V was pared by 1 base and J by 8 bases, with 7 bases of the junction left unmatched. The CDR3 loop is CASSYWTGGPDEQFF. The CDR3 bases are TGTGCCAGCAGTTACTGGACGGGAGGGCCAGATGAGCAGTTCTTC.

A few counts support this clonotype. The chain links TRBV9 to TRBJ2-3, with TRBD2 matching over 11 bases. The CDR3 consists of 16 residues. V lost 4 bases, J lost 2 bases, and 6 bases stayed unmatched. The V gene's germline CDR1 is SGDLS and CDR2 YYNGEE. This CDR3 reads CASSTKLAGATDTQYF. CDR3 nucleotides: TGTGCCAGCAGCACGAAACTAGCGGGAGCCACAGATACGCAGTATTTT.

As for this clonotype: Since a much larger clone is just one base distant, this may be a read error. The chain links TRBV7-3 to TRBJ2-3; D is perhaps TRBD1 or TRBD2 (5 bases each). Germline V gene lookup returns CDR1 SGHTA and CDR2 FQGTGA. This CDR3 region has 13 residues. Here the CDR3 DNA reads TGTGACAGCAGTGGGGGAAGCACAGATACGCAGTATTTT. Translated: CDSSGGSTDTQYF.

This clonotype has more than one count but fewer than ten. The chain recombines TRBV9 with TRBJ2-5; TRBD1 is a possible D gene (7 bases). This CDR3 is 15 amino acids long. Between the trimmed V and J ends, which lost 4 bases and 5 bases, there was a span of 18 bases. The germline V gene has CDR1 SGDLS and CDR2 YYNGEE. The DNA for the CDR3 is TGTGCCAGCAGCTCACAGGGGACTTCTTCGGAGACCCAGTACTTC. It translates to CASSSQGTSSETQYF. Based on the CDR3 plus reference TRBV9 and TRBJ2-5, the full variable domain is DSGVTQTPKHLITATGQRVTLRCSPRSGDLSVYWYQQSLDQGLQFLIQYYNGEERAKGNILERFSAQQFPDLHSELNLSSLELGDSALYFCASSSQGTSSETQYFGPGTRLLVL.